The present TCR beta chain was sequenced within a study of PD-1 blockade in classical Hodgkin lymphoma. As for the study in general: The study gave patients nivolumab 3 mg/kg intravenously every 2 weeks.

Notes on the study in general: There was a significant rise in CD4+ TCR diversity by C4D1, with no such rise for CD8+.

Details on this clone: Antigen: not known.

Data came from immunoSEQ multiplex PCR; TCRdb stores just in-frame clones and leaves some out. Of about 28,000 clones in the sample, roughly 75% were seen once. Germline V gene data show CDR1 as MRHNA and CDR2 as SNTAGT. Trimming left V 3 bases short and J 0 bases short, with 9 bases between. CDR3 length: 15 amino acids. The time point was: cycle 4 day 1 (C4D1), after less than 7 weeks of nivolumab. In every patient, relapse followed autologous stem cell transplantation, while exposure to brentuximab vedotin differed. The chain employs TRBV6-4 and TRBJ2-1, with D perhaps TRBD1 or TRBD2 (5 bases each). This specimen consisted of peripheral blood mononuclear cells (PBMCs), obtained before the fourth cycle of nivolumab. The sequence was obtained from a human donor with classical Hodgkin lymphoma. The CDR3 DNA sequence: TGTGCCAGCAGTGAAGAGGGGAGCTCCTACAATGAGCAGTTCTTC. Translation: CASSEEGSSYNEQFF.